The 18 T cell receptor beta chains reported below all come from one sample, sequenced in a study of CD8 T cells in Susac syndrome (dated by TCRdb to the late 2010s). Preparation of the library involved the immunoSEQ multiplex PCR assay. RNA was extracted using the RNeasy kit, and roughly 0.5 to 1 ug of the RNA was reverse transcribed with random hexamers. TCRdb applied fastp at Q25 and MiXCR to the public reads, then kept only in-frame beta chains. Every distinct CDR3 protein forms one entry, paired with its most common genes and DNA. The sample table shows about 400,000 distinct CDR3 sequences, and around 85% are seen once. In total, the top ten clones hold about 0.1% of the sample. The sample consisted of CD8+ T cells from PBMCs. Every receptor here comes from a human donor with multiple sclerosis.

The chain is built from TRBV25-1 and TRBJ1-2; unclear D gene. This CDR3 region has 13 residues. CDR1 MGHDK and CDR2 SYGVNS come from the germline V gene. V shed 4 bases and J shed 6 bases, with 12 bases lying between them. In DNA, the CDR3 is TGTGCCAGCAGTGGCTCGAACTGGGATGGCTACACCTTC. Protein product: CASSGSNWDGYTF.

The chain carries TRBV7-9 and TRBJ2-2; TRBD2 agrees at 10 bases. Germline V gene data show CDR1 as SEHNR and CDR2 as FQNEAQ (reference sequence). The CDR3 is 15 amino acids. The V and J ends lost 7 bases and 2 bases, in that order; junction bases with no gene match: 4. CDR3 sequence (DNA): TGTGCCAGCACTCTAGCGGGAGCCAACACCGGGGAGCTGTTTTTT. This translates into CASTLAGANTGELFF. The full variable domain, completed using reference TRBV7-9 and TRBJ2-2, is DTGVSQNPRHKITKRGQNVTFRCDPISEHNRLYWYRQTLGQGPEFLTYFQNEAQLEKSRLLSDRFSAERPKGSFSTLEIQRTEQGDSAMYLCASTLAGANTGELFFGEGSRLTVL.

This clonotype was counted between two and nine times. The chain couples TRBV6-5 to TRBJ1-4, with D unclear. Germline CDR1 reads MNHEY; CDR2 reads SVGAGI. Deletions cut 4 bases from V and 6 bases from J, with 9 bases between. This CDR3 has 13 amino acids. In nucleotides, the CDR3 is TGTGCCAGCAGTTCGAACGCTGATGAAAAACTGTTTTTT. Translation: CASSSNADEKLFF.

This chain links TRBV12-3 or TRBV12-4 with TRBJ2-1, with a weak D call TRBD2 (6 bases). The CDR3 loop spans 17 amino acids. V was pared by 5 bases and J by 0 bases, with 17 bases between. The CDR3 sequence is CASSDTGGSSSYNEQFF. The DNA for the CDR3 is TGTGCCAGCAGTGACACCGGGGGTTCGAGCTCCTACAATGAGCAGTTCTTC.

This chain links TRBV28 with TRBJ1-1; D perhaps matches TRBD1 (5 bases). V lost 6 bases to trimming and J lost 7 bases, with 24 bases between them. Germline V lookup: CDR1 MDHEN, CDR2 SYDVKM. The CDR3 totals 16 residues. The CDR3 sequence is CASRQSPDSGGGEAFF. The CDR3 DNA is TGTGCCAGCAGACAAAGCCCAGACAGCGGCGGGGGTGAAGCTTTCTTT. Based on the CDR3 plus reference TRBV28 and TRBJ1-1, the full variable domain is DVKVTQSSRYLVKRTGEKVFLECVQDMDHENMFWYRQDPGLGLRLIYFSYDVKMKEKGDIPEGYSVSREKKERFSLILESASTNQTSMYLCASRQSPDSGGGEAFFGQGTRLTVV.

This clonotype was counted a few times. CDR3 nucleotides: TGTGCCAGCAGTGAACTAAGTTCATTTGAAGCTTTCTTT. Translation: CASSELSSFEAFF. V gene TRBV6-1 combines with J gene TRBJ1-1; D is undetermined. V was trimmed by 2 bases and J by 7 bases, leaving 11 bases between them. The CDR3 sequence is 13 residues long. Germline V gene data show CDR1 as MNHNS and CDR2 as SASEGT.

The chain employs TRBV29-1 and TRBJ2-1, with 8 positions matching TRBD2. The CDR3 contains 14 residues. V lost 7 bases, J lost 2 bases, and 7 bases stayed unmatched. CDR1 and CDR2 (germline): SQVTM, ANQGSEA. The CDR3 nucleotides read TGCAGCGCGACCGGGACTAGAACCTACAATGAGCAGTTCTTC. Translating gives CSATGTRTYNEQFF.

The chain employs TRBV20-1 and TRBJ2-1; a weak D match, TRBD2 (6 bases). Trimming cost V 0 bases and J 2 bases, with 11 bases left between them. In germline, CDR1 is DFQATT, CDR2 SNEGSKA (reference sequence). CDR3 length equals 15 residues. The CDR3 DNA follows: TGCAGTGCTAGAGATACGGCGGGGCCCTACAATGAGCAGTTCTTC. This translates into CSARDTAGPYNEQFF.

The CDR3 is CASSPGLAGGFLSYEQYF. The CDR3 nucleotides read TGTGCCAGCAGTCCGGGACTAGCGGGGGGCTTCCTCTCCTACGAGCAGTACTTC. This chain joins TRBV6-2 or TRBV6-3 and TRBJ2-7, with 15 bases matching TRBD2. The CDR3 length is 18 residues. CDR1 and CDR2 (germline): MNHEY, SVGEGT. V gave up 5 bases and J gave up 0 bases; unmatched junction bases: 8.

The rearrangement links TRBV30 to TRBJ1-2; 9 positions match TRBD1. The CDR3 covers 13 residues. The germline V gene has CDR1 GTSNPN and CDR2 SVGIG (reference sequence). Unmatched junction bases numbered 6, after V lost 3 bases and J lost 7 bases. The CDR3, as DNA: TGTGCCTGGAGGTCCGGACAGGGGTTTGGCTACACCTTC. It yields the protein CAWRSGQGFGYTF. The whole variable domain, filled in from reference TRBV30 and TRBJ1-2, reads SQTIHQWPATLVQPVGSPLSLECTVEGTSNPNLYWYRQAAGRGLQLLFYSVGIGQISSEVPQNLSASRPQDRQFILSSKKLLLSDSGFYLCAWRSGQGFGYTFGSGTRLTVV.

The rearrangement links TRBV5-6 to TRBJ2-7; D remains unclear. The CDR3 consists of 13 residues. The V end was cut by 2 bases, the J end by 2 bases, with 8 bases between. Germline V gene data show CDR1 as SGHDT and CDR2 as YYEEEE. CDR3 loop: CASSFDDTYEQYF. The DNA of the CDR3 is TGTGCCAGCAGCTTCGACGACACCTACGAGCAGTACTTC.

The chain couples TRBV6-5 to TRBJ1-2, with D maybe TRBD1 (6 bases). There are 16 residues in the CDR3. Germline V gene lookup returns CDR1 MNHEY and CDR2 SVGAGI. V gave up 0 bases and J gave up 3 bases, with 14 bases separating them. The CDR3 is CASSYSTGFADYGYTF. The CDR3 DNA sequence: TGTGCCAGCAGTTACTCAACAGGGTTCGCGGACTATGGCTACACCTTC.

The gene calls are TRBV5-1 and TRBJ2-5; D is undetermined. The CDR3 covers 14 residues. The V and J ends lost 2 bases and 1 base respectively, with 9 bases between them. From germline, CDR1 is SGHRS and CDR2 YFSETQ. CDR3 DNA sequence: TGCGCCAGCAGCTTAGGAGTGTTCCAAGAGACCCAGTACTTC. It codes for CASSLGVFQETQYF.

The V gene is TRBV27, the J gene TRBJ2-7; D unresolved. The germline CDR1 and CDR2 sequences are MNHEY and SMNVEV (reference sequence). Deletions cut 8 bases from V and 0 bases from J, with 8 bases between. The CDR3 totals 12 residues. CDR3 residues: CASGLSSYEQYF. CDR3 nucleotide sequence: TGTGCCAGCGGGCTGAGCTCCTACGAGCAGTACTTC.

The DNA of the CDR3 is TGTGCCACCAGCACTTTAGCGGGACAGGGGGCGGAAAAACTGTTTTTT. Amino acids: CATSTLAGQGAEKLFF. The V and J genes are TRBV15 and TRBJ1-4, with 12 bases lining up with TRBD1. This CDR3 spans 16 amino acids. Germline trimming cut 4 bases from V and 8 bases from J; bases unmatched to any gene: 8. Germline assignment: CDR1 LNHNV and CDR2 YYDKDF (reference sequence).

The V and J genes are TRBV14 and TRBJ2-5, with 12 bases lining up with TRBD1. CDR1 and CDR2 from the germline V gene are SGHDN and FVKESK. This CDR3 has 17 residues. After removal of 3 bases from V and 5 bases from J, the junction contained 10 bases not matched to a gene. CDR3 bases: TGTGCCAGCAGCCATCCCGGGACAGGGGGCTTGATGGAGACCCAGTACTTC. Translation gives CASSHPGTGGLMETQYF.

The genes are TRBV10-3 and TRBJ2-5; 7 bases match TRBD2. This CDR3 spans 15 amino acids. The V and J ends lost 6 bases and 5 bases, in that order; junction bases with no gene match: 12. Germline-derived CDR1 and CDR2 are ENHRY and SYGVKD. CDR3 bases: TGTGCCATCAGCCTAGCGGCAACTCTGGAGGAGACCCAGTACTTC. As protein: CAISLAATLEETQYF.

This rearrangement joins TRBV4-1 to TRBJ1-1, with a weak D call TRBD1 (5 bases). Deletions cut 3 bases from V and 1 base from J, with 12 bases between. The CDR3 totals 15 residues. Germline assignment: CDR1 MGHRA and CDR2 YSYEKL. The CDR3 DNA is TGCGCCAGCAGCCATCGCTCGGGACGGAACACTGAAGCTTTCTTT. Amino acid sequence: CASSHRSGRNTEAFF.